The clone carrying this TCR beta chain has a count of ten or more. Its antigen is still unknown. These data come from a study of T cells in Graves' hyperthyroidism and ophthalmopathy. Study-level results: Ophthalmopathy cases were set apart from stable hyperthyroidism by a 13 V-J model.

Fresh 10 ml peripheral blood yielded PBMCs. TCR beta CDR3 regions were amplified from RNA. TCR CDR3 underwent first-round RT-PCR with the HTBI primer set. TCRdb ran MiXCR on the multiplex PCR reads and lists one entry per CDR3 protein. The sample holds nearly 600,000 distinct CDR3 sequences, 14% seen once. V dropped 10 bases and J dropped 0; count of bases not matched to a gene: 20. Germline V gene lookup returns CDR1 MNHEY and CDR2 SVGEGT. The CDR3 sequence is 21 residues long. This sequence was found in a woman between 18 and 29 years old with Graves' ophthalmopathy. Sequencing was carried out using blood. The chain couples TRBV6-2 or TRBV6-3 to TRBJ2-1; 14 nucleotides align to TRBD2. The CDR3 sequence is CAISWDLDGLAGGSSYNEQFF. In nucleotides, the CDR3 is TGTGCCATCTCCTGGGATTTAGACGGACTAGCGGGAGGCAGCTCCTACAATGAGCAGTTCTTC.